Listed below are T cell receptor beta chains from one sample, sequenced in a study of T cell responses to AZD1222 COVID-19 vaccine. The assay was immunoSEQ multiplex PCR, and TCRdb's table has in-frame clones only and misses some. In the table there are around 160,000 clones, around four fifths of which are singletons. This specimen was peripheral blood, taken on day 0 of MenACWY control vaccination. The source is an adult in good health. Both conserved end residues are part of each CDR3. A D gene is named only where the DNA matches it firmly.

v_gene: TRBV6-5
d_gene: .
j_gene: TRBJ2-1
CDR3aa: CASRTTGEQFF

v_gene: TRBV25-1
d_gene: .
j_gene: TRBJ2-7
CDR3aa: CASSGGAGEQYF

v_gene: TRBV2
d_gene: .
j_gene: TRBJ2-7
CDR3aa: CASSFTRGSYEQYF

v_gene: TRBV7-9
d_gene: TRBD1
j_gene: TRBJ2-3
CDR3aa: CASSLVQGGTDTQYF

v_gene: TRBV5-6
d_gene: .
j_gene: TRBJ1-3
CDR3aa: CASSLGRISGNTIYF

v_gene: TRBV6-1
d_gene: .
j_gene: TRBJ2-7
CDR3aa: CASSEALGTNYEQYF

v_gene: TRBV2
d_gene: .
j_gene: TRBJ1-5
CDR3aa: CASSEEWRKPQHF

v_gene: TRBV10-3
d_gene: TRBD1
j_gene: TRBJ1-1
CDR3aa: CAISGGQGYTEAFF

v_gene: TRBV4-1
d_gene: TRBD1
j_gene: TRBJ2-1
CDR3aa: CASSQLRDGQVKQFF

v_gene: TRBV11-2
d_gene: .
j_gene: TRBJ1-2
CDR3aa: CASSYGQNYGYTF

v_gene: TRBV15
d_gene: .
j_gene: TRBJ1-6
CDR3aa: CATKGSRNSPLHF

v_gene: TRBV7-9
d_gene: .
j_gene: TRBJ1-1
CDR3aa: CASSFAAEAFF

v_gene: TRBV11-2
d_gene: TRBD1
j_gene: TRBJ2-7
CDR3aa: CASSLGRTGGGEQYF

v_gene: TRBV5-1
d_gene: .
j_gene: TRBJ1-1
CDR3aa: CASEREMNTEAFF

v_gene: TRBV30
d_gene: TRBD1
j_gene: TRBJ1-1
CDR3aa: CAWRGQLNTEAFF

v_gene: TRBV3-1/TRBV3-2
d_gene: .
j_gene: TRBJ1-3
CDR3aa: CASSQEGLRISGNTIYF

v_gene: TRBV5-1
d_gene: .
j_gene: TRBJ1-1
CDR3aa: CASSLAASWHEAFF

v_gene: TRBV6-5
d_gene: .
j_gene: TRBJ2-7
CDR3aa: CASGDNREQYF

v_gene: TRBV7-9
d_gene: TRBD1
j_gene: TRBJ2-1
CDR3aa: CASIHGQGGNEQFF

v_gene: TRBV6-5
d_gene: .
j_gene: TRBJ1-2
CDR3aa: CASRDLFYGYTF

v_gene: TRBV9
d_gene: TRBD1
j_gene: TRBJ1-1
CDR3aa: CASSVGTGGEGTEAFF

v_gene: TRBV28
d_gene: .
j_gene: TRBJ1-3
CDR3aa: CASSLFGQYSGNTIYF

v_gene: TRBV24-1
d_gene: TRBD1
j_gene: TRBJ2-1
CDR3aa: CATSDLGGQGNNEQFF

v_gene: TRBV2
d_gene: .
j_gene: TRBJ1-5
CDR3aa: CASKQGNQPQHF

v_gene: TRBV11-2
d_gene: TRBD1
j_gene: TRBJ1-2
CDR3aa: CASSLGQGGIYGYTF

v_gene: TRBV7-3
d_gene: TRBD2
j_gene: TRBJ2-5
CDR3aa: CASSLGGTEETQYF

v_gene: TRBV21-1
d_gene: .
j_gene: TRBJ1-3
CDR3aa: CASSNGQTGNTIYF

v_gene: TRBV9
d_gene: TRBD2
j_gene: TRBJ2-2
CDR3aa: CASSPRAGGNTGELFF

v_gene: TRBV15
d_gene: .
j_gene: TRBJ1-5
CDR3aa: CATSRAPYSNQPQHF

v_gene: TRBV30
d_gene: .
j_gene: TRBJ2-3
CDR3aa: CAWNGQSTDTQYF

v_gene: TRBV27
d_gene: .
j_gene: TRBJ1-6
CDR3aa: CASGVGYNSPLHF

v_gene: TRBV25-1
d_gene: .
j_gene: TRBJ1-6
CDR3aa: CASSDPGPSPLHF

v_gene: TRBV5-6
d_gene: .
j_gene: TRBJ1-2
CDR3aa: CASSRLKETGYKNYGYTF

v_gene: TRBV27
d_gene: .
j_gene: TRBJ2-1
CDR3aa: CASSHTYNEQFF

v_gene: TRBV2
d_gene: .
j_gene: TRBJ1-1
CDR3aa: CASSEGGVGVGGTEAFF

v_gene: TRBV19
d_gene: .
j_gene: TRBJ1-1
CDR3aa: CASSIVGGNTEAFF

v_gene: TRBV6-5
d_gene: TRBD2
j_gene: TRBJ2-7
CDR3aa: CASSSKDSGREQYF

v_gene: TRBV2
d_gene: .
j_gene: TRBJ1-2
CDR3aa: CASSATVSGYTF

v_gene: TRBV6-1
d_gene: .
j_gene: TRBJ1-2
CDR3aa: CASYSEVYYGYTF

v_gene: TRBV6-6
d_gene: TRBD1
j_gene: TRBJ1-4
CDR3aa: CASRALGQGFEKLFF

v_gene: TRBV9
d_gene: .
j_gene: TRBJ1-6
CDR3aa: CASSVASGGAGRNSPLHF